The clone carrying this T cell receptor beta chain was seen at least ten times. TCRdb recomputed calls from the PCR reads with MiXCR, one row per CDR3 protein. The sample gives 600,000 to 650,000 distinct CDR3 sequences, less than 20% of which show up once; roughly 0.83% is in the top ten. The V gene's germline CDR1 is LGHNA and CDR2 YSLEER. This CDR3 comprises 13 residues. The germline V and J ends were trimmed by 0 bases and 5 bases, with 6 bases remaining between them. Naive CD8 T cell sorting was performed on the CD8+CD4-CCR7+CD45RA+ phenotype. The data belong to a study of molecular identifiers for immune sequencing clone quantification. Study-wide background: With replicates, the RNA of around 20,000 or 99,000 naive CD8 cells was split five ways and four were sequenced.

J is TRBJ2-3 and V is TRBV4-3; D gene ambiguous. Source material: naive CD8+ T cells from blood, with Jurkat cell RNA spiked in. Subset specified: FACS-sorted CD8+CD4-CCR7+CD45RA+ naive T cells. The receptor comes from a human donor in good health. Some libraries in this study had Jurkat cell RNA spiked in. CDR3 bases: TGCGCCAGCAGCCAAGATTGGTTAGATACGCAGTATTTT. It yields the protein CASSQDWLDTQYF.